These 21 T cell receptor beta chains came from one sample sequenced in a study of blood T cell repertoires in COVID-19. Measured with immunoSEQ multiplex PCR; TCRdb has only the in-frame clones, and not every one. Among some 150,000 clones listed, about 86% were seen once. Sample: peripheral blood. These receptors all come from a woman aged 45-60 years with active or convalescent COVID-19.

J is TRBJ2-2 and V is TRBV27, with 7 bases that match TRBD2. CDR1 and CDR2 from the germline V gene are MNHEY and SMNVEV (reference sequence). The V and J ends lost 8 bases and 7 bases, in that order; junction bases with no gene match: 10. The CDR3 totals 14 residues. CDR3 region: CASGGDYLGGELFF. The CDR3 nucleotides read TGTGCCAGCGGGGGGGACTACTTGGGCGGGGAGCTGTTTTTT.

This clone was seen a single time. This chain links TRBV10-3 with TRBJ2-3; the D gene is possibly TRBD1 (6 bases). The CDR3 runs 14 residues. V was cut by 8 bases and J by 2 bases, with 14 bases left in between. From germline, CDR1 is ENHRY and CDR2 SYGVKD. CDR3 nucleotide sequence: TGTGCCATCGCTGAGACAGGAAACACAGATACGCAGTATTTT. This gives the protein CAIAETGNTDTQYF.

As DNA, the CDR3 is TGTGCCAGCAGTTACAAGCGGGGGGGTAGCACAGATACGCAGTATTTT. This sequence encodes CASSYKRGGSTDTQYF. The V and J genes are TRBV6-5 and TRBJ2-3, with 10 bases matching TRBD2. The J segment lost 0 bases and the V segment lost 2 bases, leaving 2 bases of the junction unmatched. CDR3 length: 16 residues. The germline CDR1 and CDR2 sequences are MNHEY and SVGAGI.

The chain has TRBV10-3 and TRBJ1-2, with TRBD1 identical over 7 bases. Losses at the gene ends were 6 bases for V and 8 bases for J; bases not matched to a gene: 6. Germline CDR1 is ENHRY and CDR2 is SYGVKD. The CDR3 loop spans 12 amino acids. Written as DNA, the CDR3 is TGTGCCATCAGAGGGGGCGCGGAGGGCTACACCTTC. Its translation is CAIRGGAEGYTF.

V usage is TRBV6-5 and J usage is TRBJ1-1; possibly TRBD1 for D (6 bases). The CDR3 contains 14 residues. Germline lookup yields CDR1 MNHEY and CDR2 SVGAGI. V was shortened by 4 bases and J by 5 bases, with 14 bases between the two germline ends. The CDR3 DNA follows: TGTGCCAGCAGTTTATGGGGGCGAGTTACTGAAGCTTTCTTT. Translating it yields CASSLWGRVTEAFF.

This clone was counted a single time. The gene calls are TRBV5-4 and TRBJ2-3; D is perhaps TRBD1 (6 bases). Trimming pared 1 base from V and 2 bases from J, leaving 11 bases between. Germline CDR1 is SGHNT and CDR2 is YYREEE (reference sequence). The CDR3 extends over 15 amino acids. The CDR3 coding sequence is TGTGCCAGCAGCTTGACGGGACACAACACAGATACGCAGTATTTT. This encodes CASSLTGHNTDTQYF.

V is TRBV29-1 and J is TRBJ1-6, with D possibly matching TRBD1 (5 bases). This CDR3 region has 13 residues. The germline V gene encodes CDR1 SQVTM and CDR2 ANQGSEA. V gave up 6 bases and J gave up 7 bases, with 13 bases separating them. The CDR3 DNA reads TGCAGCGTACAGTCTCAGGGCAATTCACCCCTCCACTTT. Its protein product is CSVQSQGNSPLHF.

This chain links TRBV3-1 (or the pseudogene TRBV3-2) with TRBJ1-2; the D is unclear. This CDR3 has 13 residues. The V end lost 3 bases, the J end lost 6 bases, and 11 bases lay between the germline ends. CDR1 is LGHDT and CDR2 is YNNKEL in the germline V gene (reference sequence). The CDR3 is CASSHLSGDGYTF. The CDR3 DNA follows: TGTGCCAGCAGCCATTTGAGTGGAGATGGCTACACCTTC.

The rearrangement links TRBV19 to TRBJ1-5; D perhaps matches TRBD1 (5 bases). The germline V gene encodes CDR1 LNHDA and CDR2 SQIVND (reference sequence). V lost 3 bases and J 4 bases, leaving 13 bases between the germline ends. CDR3 length equals 15 residues. The CDR3 reads CASSILSGGNQPQHF. CDR3 sequence (DNA): TGTGCCAGTAGTATCTTGTCGGGGGGAAATCAGCCCCAGCATTTT.

The V call is TRBV6-5, the J call TRBJ2-7, with TRBD1 matching over 7 bases. Germline CDR1 reads MNHEY; CDR2 reads SVGAGI. V lost 5 bases, J lost 5 bases, and 6 bases stayed unmatched. The CDR3 is 13 amino acids. The CDR3 DNA is TGTGCCAGCAGTACGACAGGGTGGGACGAGCAGTACTTC. Protein product: CASSTTGWDEQYF.

The gene calls are TRBV7-3 and TRBJ2-7, with 8 bases fitting TRBD1. This CDR3 spans 16 amino acids. CDR1 is SGHTA, CDR2 FQGTGA, per germline. With 5 bases clipped from V and 3 bases from J, the junction kept 12 bases outside the gene matches. CDR3 loop: CASSPEGRGRDYEQYF. CDR3 in DNA: TGTGCCAGCAGCCCAGAGGGCAGGGGGCGCGACTACGAGCAGTACTTC.

The gene calls are TRBV27 and TRBJ1-1; 12 bases align to TRBD1. This CDR3 has 15 residues. CDR1 is MNHEY, CDR2 SMNVEV, per germline (reference sequence). V was pared by 5 bases and J by 5 bases, with 6 bases of the junction left unmatched. DNA of the CDR3: TGTGCCAGCAGTATCCGGGACAGGGGGCCAACTGAAGCTTTCTTT. Amino acids: CASSIRDRGPTEAFF.

This CDR3 is CASANGGGGNYGYTF. The CDR3 DNA is TGTGCCAGCGCGAACGGGGGTGGTGGTAACTATGGCTACACCTTC. The chain couples TRBV6-5 to TRBJ1-2; D possibly corresponds to TRBD1 (5 bases). Trimming took off 8 bases at V and 1 base at J, with 17 bases between the two ends. The CDR3 sequence is 15 residues long. Germline loops: CDR1 MNHEY, CDR2 SVGAGI.

The V and J genes are TRBV6-5 and TRBJ1-1; 7 nucleotides align to TRBD1. CDR1 and CDR2 from the germline V gene are MNHEY and SVGAGI. The CDR3 spans 14 residues. The V segment lost 2 bases and the J segment 7 bases; nucleotides outside the gene matches: 7. CDR3 nucleotide sequence: TGTGCCAGCAGTTACAGGTCACAGGGGTTTGAAGCTTTCTTT. It is translated as CASSYRSQGFEAFF.

V is TRBV4-3 and J is TRBJ2-7, with TRBD2 matching over 13 bases. The CDR3 contains 19 residues. CDR1 is LGHNA, CDR2 YSLEER, per germline. The V and J ends lost 3 bases and 2 bases, in that order; junction bases with no gene match: 13. CDR3: CASSHGPGLAGRRPYEQYF. The CDR3 DNA is TGCGCCAGCAGCCATGGGCCGGGACTAGCGGGAAGGCGTCCCTACGAGCAGTACTTC.

The rearrangement joins TRBV12-5 to TRBJ2-5, with a tentative D call TRBD1 (5 bases). Germline lookup yields CDR1 LGHNT and CDR2 FRNRAP. V shed 4 bases and J shed 1 base, with 10 bases lying between them. The CDR3 consists of 14 residues. CDR3 DNA sequence: TGTGCTAGTGGTTCCGGACACGCCCAAGAGACCCAGTACTTC. The encoded protein is CASGSGHAQETQYF. Complete variable domain (other parts from reference TRBV12-5 and TRBJ2-5): DARVTQTPRHKVTEMGQEVTMRCQPILGHNTVFWYRQTMMQGLELLAYFRNRAPLDDSGMPKDRFSAEMPDATLATLKIQPSEPRDSAVYFCASGSGHAQETQYFGPGTRLLVL.

In this sample, this clone turned up once. The rearrangement uses TRBV27 and TRBJ1-1, with unresolved D. Germline CDR1 reads MNHEY; CDR2 reads SMNVEV (reference sequence). V lost 2 bases, J lost 2 bases, and 9 bases lay in between. The CDR3 covers 14 residues. The CDR3 DNA reads as TGTGCCAGCAGTTTAGACACCTACAACACTGAAGCTTTCTTT. This gives the protein CASSLDTYNTEAFF.

The CDR3 region has the DNA TGCGCCAGCAGCCAAGATCCCCCTGGGACAGGTACTAGCACAGATACGCAGTATTTT. Translated: CASSQDPPGTGTSTDTQYF. The chain employs TRBV4-1 and TRBJ2-3; 8 nucleotides line up with TRBD1. After removal of 0 bases from V and 0 bases from J, the junction contained 11 bases not matched to a gene. The CDR3 extends over 19 amino acids. The germline V gene encodes CDR1 MGHRA and CDR2 YSYEKL.

The J gene is TRBJ1-1, the V gene TRBV6-5, with D maybe TRBD1 (6 bases). The germline gives CDR1 MNHEY, CDR2 SVGAGI. The CDR3 runs 12 residues. Deletions cut 6 bases from V and 2 bases from J, with 7 bases between. CDR3 sequence: CASRQGNTEAFF. The CDR3 nucleotides read TGTGCCAGCAGACAGGGAAACACTGAAGCTTTCTTT.

The V and J genes are TRBV9 and TRBJ2-2; 10 positions match TRBD2. This CDR3 comprises 15 residues. Germline CDR1 reads SGDLS; CDR2 reads YYNGEE. Trimming at V came to 3 bases and at J to 5 bases, leaving 4 bases not matched to a gene. The CDR3 DNA is TGTGCCAGCAGCGAAGGTAGCGGGGGGACCGGGGAGCTGTTTTTT. Protein product: CASSEGSGGTGELFF.

The rearrangement uses TRBV29-1 and TRBJ2-1, with 12 bases that match TRBD2. CDR1 is SQVTM and CDR2 is ANQGSEA in the germline V gene. CDR3 size: 14 residues. V lost 7 bases to trimming and J lost 5 bases; unmatched junction nucleotides: 6. Written as DNA, the CDR3 is TGCAGCGCGACTAGCGGGAGCAGGCACAATGAGCAGTTCTTC. It codes for CSATSGSRHNEQFF.